Below, 19 T cell receptor beta chains from the same sample are listed, as sequenced in a study of T-cell memory formation after mild COVID-19. TCRdb reprocessed the 5' RACE reads with MiXCR, giving one entry per CDR3 protein. The table has hundreds of thousands of distinct CDR3 sequences, under 20% seen once. The sample comprised PBMCs or a T cell subset sorted from them (not recorded which). These receptors all stem from an adult woman who had mild COVID-19 (a few samples of this study predate the infection). Cell type and time point are not known.

This clonotype has a count of ten or more. The gene calls are TRBV7-6 and TRBJ2-3, with 13 nucleotides matching TRBD2. The V gene end was trimmed by 4 bases and the J gene end by 4 bases; junction bases not matched to a gene: 5. Germline lookup yields CDR1 SGHVS and CDR2 FNYEAQ. The CDR3 is 16 residues long. The CDR3: CASSSRLAGGADTQYF. CDR3 coding DNA: TGTGCCAGCAGCTCTAGACTAGCGGGAGGCGCAGATACGCAGTATTTT. Using reference TRBV7-6 and TRBJ2-3 for the parts outside the CDR3, the full variable domain is GAGVSQSPRYKVTKRGQDVALRCDPISGHVSLYWYRQALGQGPEFLTYFNYEAQQDKSGLPNDRFSAERPEGSISTLTIQRTEQRDSAMYRCASSSRLAGGADTQYFGPGTRLTVL.

The chain has TRBV29-1 and TRBJ1-1; no reliable D call. Trimming left V 4 bases short and J 6 bases short, with 3 bases between. CDR1 and CDR2 from the germline V gene are SQVTM and ANQGSEA. CDR3 length: 9 amino acids. CDR3 nucleotides: TGCAGCGTTGGTCCTGAAGCTTTCTTT. It specifies CSVGPEAFF.

This clonotype occurred a few times. The chain recombines TRBV6-5 with TRBJ2-7; TRBD1 might be the D (5 bases). The V end was cut by 6 bases, the J end by 3 bases, with 12 bases between. This CDR3 is 13 amino acids long. CDR1 is MNHEY, CDR2 SVGAGI, per germline. CDR3 amino acids: CASSGRDLYEQYF. The CDR3 DNA reads as TGTGCCAGCAGCGGCAGGGATCTCTACGAGCAGTACTTC.

The chain carries TRBV20-1 and TRBJ2-1; 9 nucleotides match TRBD2. V lost 0 bases to trimming and J lost 5 bases; unmatched junction nucleotides: 5. Germline lookup yields CDR1 DFQATT and CDR2 SNEGSKA (reference sequence). This CDR3 is built from 15 residues. In nucleotides, the CDR3 is TGCAGTGCTAGAGATCTTAGGACTAGCGACAATGAGCAGTTCTTC. It yields the protein CSARDLRTSDNEQFF.

V usage is TRBV7-9 and J usage is TRBJ2-1; 14 bases agree with TRBD2. The germline V gene encodes CDR1 SEHNR and CDR2 FQNEAQ (reference sequence). J gave up 9 bases and V 4 bases, and 2 bases lay outside the gene matches. CDR3 length equals 14 residues. The CDR3 DNA reads TGTGCCAGCAGCTCGACTAGCGGGAGGGGTGAGCAGTTCTTC. The encoded protein is CASSSTSGRGEQFF.

This clonotype was observed a few times. The V and J genes are TRBV4-1 and TRBJ1-1; D gene unclear. This CDR3 has 15 residues. The germline V and J ends were trimmed by 4 bases and 1 base, with 13 bases remaining between them. Per the germline V gene, CDR1 is MGHRA and CDR2 is YSYEKL. The chain's CDR3 is CASSPSRGRNTEAFF. The CDR3 coding sequence is TGCGCCAGCAGCCCCTCTCGGGGTAGGAACACTGAAGCTTTCTTT.

J is TRBJ2-3 and V is TRBV7-3, with unresolved D. From germline, CDR1 is SGHTA and CDR2 FQGTGA. V dropped 5 bases and J dropped 1 base, with 7 bases sitting between them. CDR3 length: 13 residues. The CDR3 region has the DNA TGTGCCAGCAGCCCCGGGCGCACAGATACGCAGTATTTT. Encoded protein: CASSPGRTDTQYF.

This clonotype was counted many times. The V call is TRBV12-3 or TRBV12-4, the J call TRBJ2-2, with 7 bases lining up with TRBD2. There are 14 residues in the CDR3. The V and J ends lost 2 bases and 7 bases, in that order; junction bases with no gene match: 4. CDR3 DNA: TGTGCCAGCAGTTTATCGAGCGGGGACGGGGAGCTGTTTTTT. It translates to CASSLSSGDGELFF.

CDR3 bases: TGTGCCAGCAGTTACTCGTTGAGCAAGGCGGGAGATACGCAGTATTTT. Translation gives CASSYSLSKAGDTQYF. The rearrangement links TRBV6-6 to TRBJ2-3; D is possibly TRBD2 (5 bases). Deletions cut 0 bases from V and 5 bases from J, with 15 bases between. Germline CDR1 and CDR2: MNHNY and SVGAGI (reference sequence). CDR3 length: 16 residues.

The CDR3 region has the DNA TGTGCCACCAGTGATACCGGGACTGCCCGGAACACCGGGGAGCTGTTTTTT. Translation: CATSDTGTARNTGELFF. This chain joins TRBV24-1 and TRBJ2-2, with a possible D match to TRBD2 (6 bases). The CDR3 extends over 17 amino acids. Trimming removed 3 bases from V and 1 base from J, with 14 bases in between. The V gene's germline CDR1 is KGHDR and CDR2 SFDVKD.

In this sample, this clonotype turned up a few times. The genes are TRBV20-1 and TRBJ2-1; 11 bases map to TRBD1. V lost 4 bases and J lost 6; bases outside the gene matches: 11. The CDR3 is 16 amino acids. CDR1 is DFQATT, CDR2 SNEGSKA, per germline (reference sequence). The CDR3, as DNA: TGCAGTGCTACAGCCCACCGGGGACAGGGGGTCAATGAGCAGTTCTTC. Residues: CSATAHRGQGVNEQFF.

The chain recombines TRBV25-1 with TRBJ2-1, with D possibly TRBD2 on 7 matching bases. This CDR3 spans 16 amino acids. Trimming shortened V by 2 bases and J by 4 bases, and 15 bases separated the two germline ends. The germline gives CDR1 MGHDK, CDR2 SYGVNS. The CDR3 is CASSESGTRIYNEQFF. CDR3 nucleotides: TGTGCCAGCAGTGAAAGCGGGACACGGATATACAATGAGCAGTTCTTC.

V is TRBV12-3 or TRBV12-4 and J is TRBJ1-5; D is possibly TRBD1 (5 bases). V shed 5 bases and J shed 7 bases, with 15 bases lying between them. This CDR3 contains 14 residues. As DNA, the CDR3 is TGTGCCAGCAGTGGGGGATATCAAAGCCAGCCCCAGCATTTT. Protein sequence: CASSGGYQSQPQHF.

J is TRBJ2-1 and V is TRBV7-8; D gene uncertain. The germline V and J ends were trimmed by 1 base and 0 bases, with 7 bases remaining between them. CDR1 and CDR2 (germline): SGHVS, FQNEAQ. The CDR3 loop spans 15 amino acids. CDR3 residues: CASSLEWSSYNEQFF. CDR3 bases: TGTGCCAGCAGCTTAGAATGGAGCTCCTACAATGAGCAGTTCTTC.

This clonotype came up a few times. The CDR3 spells CASSQGMGLYNEQFF. The DNA for the CDR3 is TGCGCCAGCAGCCAAGGTATGGGCCTATACAATGAGCAGTTCTTC. V and J are TRBV4-1 and TRBJ2-1; D unresolved. CDR1 is MGHRA and CDR2 is YSYEKL in the germline V gene. With 1 base removed from V and 4 bases from J, the gap between germline ends came to 11 bases. The CDR3 spans 15 residues.

The chain joins TRBV6-6 to TRBJ1-2, with D maybe TRBD1 (5 bases). Between the trimmed V and J ends, which lost 8 bases and 7 bases, there was a span of 23 bases. This CDR3 comprises 15 residues. Germline V lookup: CDR1 MNHNY, CDR2 SVGAGI (reference sequence). The CDR3: CASGASARSQSGYTF. For the CDR3, the DNA is TGTGCCAGCGGGGCCTCGGCCAGGTCCCAAAGTGGCTACACCTTC.

The J gene is TRBJ2-3, the V gene TRBV12-3 or TRBV12-4, with 10 bases matching TRBD1. The J segment lost 2 bases and the V segment lost 6 bases, leaving 14 bases of the junction unmatched. The CDR3 runs to 18 residues. CDR3 nucleotides: TGTGCCAGCAGCTATTATGCCGGGACAGGGGCAGACACAGATACGCAGTATTTT. Protein: CASSYYAGTGADTDTQYF.

Many counts were recorded for this clonotype. V and J are TRBV12-3 or TRBV12-4 and TRBJ1-2, with D unclear. The CDR3 is made up of 15 amino acids. Trimming took off 2 bases at V and 8 bases at J, with 18 bases between the two ends. CDR3 protein: CASSLIIDIPTGYTF. CDR3 DNA: TGTGCCAGCAGTTTAATTATTGATATCCCCACGGGCTACACCTTC.

This clonotype was found a few times. This chain links TRBV11-3 with TRBJ2-7; D possibly matches TRBD1 or TRBD2 (5 bases each). Germline CDR1 and CDR2: SGHNT and YENEEA. The V end lost 4 bases, the J end lost 2 bases, and 12 bases lay between the germline ends. CDR3 size: 14 residues. The CDR3 DNA follows: TGTGCCAGCAGCTGGGACCCCAGCGCCTACGAGCAGTACTTC. Residues: CASSWDPSAYEQYF.